The TCR beta chain described here comes from a study of cytomegalovirus exposure and HLA in healthy donors. To note about this clone: The antigen remains unidentified.

Study-wide results and limits: TCR beta V segments were, for the most part, productive about 87% or about 30% of the time in an earlier analysis. HLA restriction was apparent for most CMV-associated TCR beta chains in a later analysis.

The PCR made use of 60 Vbeta and 13 Jbeta primers. Sequenced by immunoSEQ multiplex PCR; TCRdb stores in-frame clones only, minus some. This table holds some 120,000 clones, over 60% found once. The source material was PBMCs. This clonotype was obtained from a woman in her forties in good health and CMV-seronegative.

The chain's CDR3 is CASSKIQGSNNEQFF. The CDR3, as DNA: TGTGCCAGCAGCAAAATTCAGGGATCTAACAATGAGCAGTTCTTC. This chain links TRBV11-2 with TRBJ2-1; D perhaps matches TRBD1 (5 bases). V dropped 5 bases and J dropped 5 bases, with 16 bases sitting between them. CDR3 length: 15 residues. Germline V CDR1 and CDR2: SGHAT, FQNNGV. Full variable domain (remainder filled in from reference TRBV11-2 and TRBJ2-1): EAGVAQSPRYKIIEKRQSVAFWCNPISGHATLYWYQQILGQGPKLLIQFQNNGVVDDSQLPKDRFSAERLKGVDSTLKIQPAKLEDSAVYLCASSKIQGSNNEQFFGPGTRLTVL.